Listed below are T cell receptor beta chains from one sample, sequenced in a study of T cell responses to AZD1222 COVID-19 vaccine. Method: immunoSEQ multiplex PCR; TCRdb's copy keeps in-frame clones and lacks some. The repertoire includes 65,000 to 75,000 clones, around four fifths of them detected once, and 21% sits in the top ten. Source: peripheral blood, taken on day 0 of AZD1222 vaccination. Receptor source: an adult in good health. The CDR3 runs from the conserved cysteine through the conserved F or W. D genes are given only for firm matches. Some rows have no size entry. The others give once, few or many, or a class for an expanded clone.

d_call	clone_size	j_call	v_call	cdr3_aa	cdr3_nt
TRBD2	NA	TRBJ2-7	TRBV18	CASSRVTSGVRYEQYF	TGTGCCAGCTCACGGGTCACTAGCGGGGTAAGGTACGAGCAGTACTTC
NA	NA	TRBJ1-6	TRBV28	CASSFRPSSYNSPLHF	TGTGCCAGCAGTTTCCGACCGAGCTCCTATAATTCACCCCTCCACTTT
NA	NA	TRBJ1-5	TRBV4-2	CASSQDPYSNQPQHF	TGTGCCAGCAGCCAAGATCCATATAGCAATCAGCCCCAGCATTTT
TRBD1	NA	TRBJ1-3	TRBV4-1	CASSQQTGAGNTIYF	TGCGCCAGCAGCCAACAGACAGGGGCTGGAAACACCATATATTTT
NA	NA	TRBJ2-7	TRBV5-5	CASSLRDAQPGEQYF	TGTGCCAGCAGCTTACGGGACGCGCAACCGGGCGAGCAGTACTTC
NA	NA	TRBJ2-2	TRBV5-1	CASSLGGPYTGELFF	TGCGCCAGCAGCTTGGGGGGGCCTTACACCGGGGAGCTGTTTTTT
NA	NA	TRBJ1-6	TRBV7-2	CASSFYRDNSPLHF	TGTGCCAGCAGCTTTTACAGGGATAATTCACCCCTCCACTTT
TRBD1	NA	TRBJ1-1	TRBV12-5	CASGLVKAGQGASEAFF	TGTGCTAGTGGTTTGGTAAAGGCGGGACAGGGGGCTTCTGAAGCTTTCTTT
NA	NA	TRBJ1-1	TRBV3-1/TRBV3-2	CATQRGAEAFF	TGTGCCACCCAACGGGGCGCTGAAGCTTTCTTT
TRBD1	NA	TRBJ1-1	TRBV7-8	CASSPPDREAFF	TGTGCCAGCAGCCCTCCAGACAGGGAGGCTTTCTTT
NA	once	TRBJ1-5	TRBV18	CASTGSRNQPQHF	TGTGCCAGCACGGGTAGCCGGAATCAGCCCCAGCATTTT
TRBD2	NA	TRBJ2-3	TRBV7-2	CASSLHSGGAMTDTQYF	TGTGCCAGCAGCTTGCATAGCGGGGGGGCTATGACAGATACGCAGTATTTT
NA	NA	TRBJ2-7	TRBV6-5	CASRYSRVYSYEQYF	TGTGCCAGCAGGTACAGTCGGGTTTACTCCTACGAGCAGTACTTC
NA	NA	TRBJ1-5	TRBV28	CASSLFAGRLSNQPQHF	TGTGCCAGCAGTTTATTTGCAGGGAGATTAAGCAATCAGCCCCAGCATTTT
NA	few	TRBJ2-5	TRBV6-5	CASSWADRETQYF	TGTGCCAGCAGTTGGGCAGATCGAGAGACCCAGTACTTC
TRBD2	NA	TRBJ2-7	TRBV5-1	CASSGLAGGTIYEQYF	TGCGCCAGCAGCGGTCTAGCGGGAGGGACCATTTACGAGCAGTACTTC
NA	NA	TRBJ1-6	TRBV5-5	CASSLGDNSPLHF	TGTGCCAGCAGCTTGGGGGATAATTCACCCCTCCACTTT
TRBD2	NA	TRBJ2-4	TRBV28	CASSLLSSGGKGVTAKNIQYF	TGTGCCAGCAGTTTATTGTCTAGCGGGGGGAAGGGAGTAACGGCCAAAAACATTCAGTACTTC
NA	NA	TRBJ1-5	TRBV3-1/TRBV3-2	CASSQAGDSNQPQHF	TGTGCCAGCAGCCAAGCGGGAGACAGTAATCAGCCCCAGCATTTT
NA	NA	TRBJ2-7	TRBV11-2	CASSLESYVRGYEQYF	TGTGCCAGCAGCTTAGAATCGTATGTCAGGGGATACGAGCAGTACTTC
NA	NA	TRBJ2-6	TRBV2	CASSRQSSGANVLTF	TGTGCCAGCAGTCGCCAGAGCTCTGGGGCCAACGTCCTGACTTTC
TRBD1	NA	TRBJ1-5	TRBV12-3/TRBV12-4	CASSTGGGQPQHF	TGTGCCAGCAGCACAGGGGGGGGCCAGCCCCAGCATTTT
NA	NA	TRBJ1-2	TRBV19	CASQQGPGSYGYTF	TGTGCCAGTCAACAGGGTCCGGGATCCTATGGCTACACCTTC
TRBD2	NA	TRBJ2-7	TRBV3-1/TRBV3-2	CASSQDRWTSGGTAYEQYF	TGTGCCAGCAGCCAAGATCGGTGGACTAGCGGGGGGACAGCCTACGAGCAGTACTTC
TRBD1	NA	TRBJ1-3	TRBV5-6	CASSLTGVGNTIYF	TGTGCCAGCAGCCTGACAGGGGTCGGAAACACCATATATTTT
TRBD1	NA	TRBJ1-1	TRBV19	CASSIAVRGHTEAFF	TGTGCCAGTAGTATCGCGGTCAGGGGGCACACTGAAGCTTTCTTT
TRBD2	NA	TRBJ2-2	TRBV6-5	CASSYSTGRAGELFF	TGTGCCAGCAGTTACTCGACCGGGAGGGCCGGGGAGCTGTTTTTT
NA	NA	TRBJ1-2	TRBV5-1	CASSRGEGYTF	TGCGCCAGCAGCCGGGGAGAAGGCTACACCTTC
NA	NA	TRBJ2-1	TRBV11-2	CASRPGGSGAGNEQFF	TGTGCCAGCAGACCCGGGGGGTCAGGGGCGGGGAATGAGCAGTTCTTC
NA	NA	TRBJ2-1	TRBV11-3	CASSRRGGGNEQFF	TGTGCCAGCAGCCGTCGGGGAGGGGGTAATGAGCAGTTCTTC
TRBD1	once	TRBJ1-2	TRBV10-3	CAIRETGDRGGYTF	TGTGCCATCAGGGAGACAGGGGACCGGGGTGGCTACACCTTC
NA	NA	TRBJ1-2	TRBV29-1	CSVVLNNYGYTF	TGCAGCGTTGTTCTCAACAACTATGGCTACACCTTC
TRBD1	NA	TRBJ2-5	TRBV3-1/TRBV3-2	CASSQTGGQGRRTQYF	TGTGCCAGCAGCCAAACGGGGGGACAGGGACGACGGACCCAGTACTTC
TRBD2	NA	TRBJ2-7	TRBV9	CASSVVAGGTIREQYF	TGTGCCAGCAGCGTAGTGGCGGGAGGAACGATTCGGGAGCAGTACTTC
TRBD1	once	TRBJ2-7	TRBV19	CASSIAGGQGLVRQYF	TGTGCCAGTAGTATAGCGGGAGGACAGGGGCTAGTTCGGCAGTACTTC
TRBD1	once	TRBJ1-1	TRBV25-1	CASTKGAAPTEAFF	TGTGCCAGCACCAAGGGGGCCGCACCCACTGAAGCTTTCTTT
NA	NA	TRBJ2-1	TRBV10-1	CASSESFYNEQFF	TGCGCCAGCAGTGAGTCGTTCTACAATGAGCAGTTCTTC